This passage covers 29 T cell receptor beta chains from one sample sequenced in a study of CD8 T cells in Susac syndrome. Random hexamers were used to reverse transcribe the RNA input (about 0.5 to 1 ug). TCRdb recomputed calls from the immunoSEQ multiplex PCR reads with MiXCR, one row per CDR3 protein. The sample lists tens of thousands of distinct CDR3 sequences; about 95% were seen once. Sequencing was carried out using CD8+ T cells from PBMCs. The origin of the receptors is a human donor with Susac syndrome.

This clonotype appeared a few times. Here the CDR3 reads CASSGSGGNTIYF. The DNA for the CDR3 is TGTGCCAGCAGTGGTTCTGGAGGAAACACCATATATTTT. The chain couples TRBV25-1 to TRBJ1-3; D is undetermined. The length of the CDR3 is 13 residues. Germline loops: CDR1 MGHDK, CDR2 SYGVNS. V was trimmed by 4 bases and J by 4 bases, leaving 8 bases between them. Combining the CDR3 with reference TRBV25-1 and TRBJ1-3 gives the whole variable domain EADIYQTPRYLVIGTGKKITLECSQTMGHDKMYWYQQDPGMELHLIHYSYGVNSTEKGDLSSESTVSRIRTEHFPLTLESARPSHTSQYLCASSGSGGNTIYFGEGSWLTVV.

The V call is TRBV24-1, the J call TRBJ2-1; 9 bases align to TRBD2. V was pared by 9 bases and J by 4 bases, with 9 bases of the junction left unmatched. This CDR3 is 15 amino acids long. CDR1 is KGHDR, CDR2 SFDVKD, per germline. The CDR3 sequence is CATGPGLADYNEQFF. CDR3 nucleotides: TGTGCCACCGGCCCGGGACTAGCTGATTACAATGAGCAGTTCTTC.

The chain joins TRBV2 to TRBJ2-3; D is uncertain. The CDR3 sequence is 11 residues long. V shed 11 bases and J shed 6 bases, with 12 bases lying between them. The germline V gene has CDR1 SNHLY and CDR2 FYNNEI. CDR3 sequence (DNA): TGTGCCTCTAGACCCGGGGATACGCAGTATTTT. This sequence encodes CASRPGDTQYF.

Only one count was recorded for this clonotype. The chain carries TRBV30 and TRBJ1-1; the D gene is possibly TRBD1 (6 bases). Germline-derived CDR1 and CDR2 are GTSNPN and SVGIG (reference sequence). Trimming removed 6 bases from V and 2 bases from J, with 10 bases in between. CDR3 size: 12 residues. The CDR3 DNA reads as TGTGCCTGCGACAGGTTTAACACTGAAGCTTTCTTT. This translates into CACDRFNTEAFF.

J is TRBJ1-2 and V is TRBV30; D remains unclear. With 4 bases removed from V and 1 base from J, the gap between germline ends came to 19 bases. This CDR3 region has 16 residues. Germline CDR1 is GTSNPN and CDR2 is SVGIG (reference sequence). CDR3 sequence (DNA): TGTGCCTGGACATCATTAGGGAGTAATTTTAACTATGGCTACACCTTC. Translating it yields CAWTSLGSNFNYGYTF.

The CDR3 region is CASSPFLGNTEAFF. For the CDR3, the DNA is TGCGCCAGCAGCCCCTTCTTGGGGAACACTGAAGCTTTCTTT. The genes are TRBV4-3 and TRBJ1-1; D ambiguous. Trimming stripped 4 bases from V and 1 base from J, with 10 bases between. This CDR3 contains 14 residues. Germline V gene lookup returns CDR1 LGHNA and CDR2 YSLEER.

V is TRBV14 and J is TRBJ2-5; D ambiguous. V lost 0 bases and J 5 bases, leaving 13 bases between the germline ends. Germline V CDR1 and CDR2: SGHDN, FVKESK. The CDR3 length is 15 residues. CDR3 in DNA: TGTGCCAGCAGCCAAGATCTATTCCCCGCGGAGACCCAGTACTTC. Translated: CASSQDLFPAETQYF.

J is TRBJ1-4 and V is TRBV5-1, with a weak D call TRBD1 (6 bases). The V gene lost 3 bases and the J gene lost 6 bases, with 21 bases spanning the gap. The CDR3 runs 17 residues. Germline CDR1 is SGHRS and CDR2 is YFSETQ. Here the CDR3 DNA reads TGCGCCAGCAGCTCCCCCGATGGGGGGCAGAGGGATGAAAAACTGTTTTTT. It codes for CASSSPDGGQRDEKLFF.

The chain carries TRBV7-8 and TRBJ2-7, with 12 bases lining up with TRBD2. The germline CDR1 and CDR2 sequences are SGHVS and FQNEAQ. CDR3 size: 15 residues. Losses at the gene ends were 5 bases for V and 3 bases for J; bases not matched to a gene: 5. In DNA, the CDR3 is TGTGCCAGCAGCCCCCGGACTAGCGGGATCTACGAGCAGTACTTC. Translation: CASSPRTSGIYEQYF.

The rearrangement joins TRBV20-1 to TRBJ2-7; 7 bases line up with TRBD1. After removal of 6 bases from V and 0 bases from J, the junction contained 11 bases not matched to a gene. This CDR3 contains 15 residues. CDR1 and CDR2 from the germline V gene are DFQATT and SNEGSKA (reference sequence). In DNA form, the CDR3 reads TGCAGTGCCAACAAGGGGACAGAGAGCTCCTACGAGCAGTACTTC. Protein sequence: CSANKGTESSYEQYF.

The chain employs TRBV7-9 and TRBJ2-6; D uncertain. V was shortened by 3 bases and J by 4 bases, with 16 bases between the two germline ends. There are 17 residues in the CDR3. The germline CDR1 and CDR2 sequences are SEHNR and FQNEAQ (reference sequence). The CDR3 coding sequence is TGTGCCAGCAGCTTGCAGTGGATTGGGGTCGGGGCCAACGTCCTGACTTTC. The encoded protein is CASSLQWIGVGANVLTF.

The chain uses TRBV7-9 and TRBJ2-7; 12 bases match TRBD2. The CDR3 consists of 14 residues. The junction had 2 bases not matched to a gene; V was cut back by 2 bases and J by 6 bases. Germline-derived CDR1 and CDR2 are SEHNR and FQNEAQ (reference sequence). The CDR3 DNA sequence: TGTGCCAGCAGCTTACTAGCGGGAGGGCTCGAGCAGTACTTC. It translates to CASSLLAGGLEQYF. Variable domain in full (rest from reference TRBV7-9 and TRBJ2-7): DTGVSQNPRHKITKRGQNVTFRCDPISEHNRLYWYRQTLGQGPEFLTYFQNEAQLEKSRLLSDRFSAERPKGSFSTLEIQRTEQGDSAMYLCASSLLAGGLEQYFGPGTRLTVT.

V usage is TRBV14 and J usage is TRBJ2-1; D perhaps matches TRBD2 (5 bases). This CDR3 is built from 14 residues. Deletions cut 5 bases from V and 9 bases from J, with 17 bases between. Germline V gene data show CDR1 as SGHDN and CDR2 as FVKESK. CDR3 sequence (DNA): TGTGCCAGCAGCGCCGTTTTCCTAGCAGCTGAGCAGTTCTTC. This gives the protein CASSAVFLAAEQFF. The variable domain in full, with the rest retrieved from reference TRBV14 and TRBJ2-1, is EAGVTQFPSHSVIEKGQTVTLRCDPISGHDNLYWYRRVMGKEIKFLLHFVKESKQDESGMPNNRFLAERTGGTYSTLKVQPAELEDSGVYFCASSAVFLAAEQFFGPGTRLTVL.

CDR3 nucleotides: TGTGCCAGCAGCCAAGAGTTGCGCACAGATACGCAGTATTTT. Translated: CASSQELRTDTQYF. V is TRBV4-2 and J is TRBJ2-3; D unclear. V lost 0 bases, J lost 1 base, and 5 bases lay in between. Germline CDR1 is LGHNA and CDR2 is YNFKEQ. The CDR3 length is 14 residues.

The genes are TRBV4-3 and TRBJ2-3; D is perhaps TRBD1 or TRBD2 (5 bases each). The CDR3 sequence is 16 residues long. V dropped 0 bases and J dropped 0 bases, with 10 bases sitting between them. Per germline, CDR1 LGHNA and CDR2 YSLEER. The CDR3 bases are TGCGCCAGCAGCCAAGATAGGGGAGTGAGCACAGATACGCAGTATTTT. It yields the protein CASSQDRGVSTDTQYF.

This clonotype was counted a single time. The gene calls are TRBV6-2 or TRBV6-3 and TRBJ2-1, with 8 bases aligning to TRBD2. The CDR3 has 15 residues. The ends lost 4 bases at V and 6 bases at J; junction bases unmatched: 8. CDR1 and CDR2 (germline): MNHEY, SVGEGT. The CDR3 DNA reads TGTGCCAGCAGTTCGCCGGGACTAGTATTCAATGAGCAGTTCTTC. Amino acids: CASSSPGLVFNEQFF.

This rearrangement joins TRBV3-1 to TRBJ1-1; unclear D gene. Germline V lookup: CDR1 LGHDT, CDR2 YNNKEL (reference sequence). The CDR3 is made up of 13 amino acids. With 7 bases removed from V and 1 base from J, the gap between germline ends came to 10 bases. As DNA, the CDR3 is TGTGCCAGCACCACACCTCCGAACACTGAAGCTTTCTTT. Its protein product is CASTTPPNTEAFF.

The gene calls are TRBV29-1 and TRBJ2-1; 8 nucleotides match TRBD2. The CDR3 is made up of 17 amino acids. With V trimmed by 1 base and J by 0 bases, 8 bases remained unmatched. Looked up from germline, CDR1 is SQVTM and CDR2 is ANQGSEA. The CDR3 coding sequence is TGCAGCGTTGAAGCCGGGACTAGGGCCTCCTCCTACAATGAGCAGTTCTTC. Its protein product is CSVEAGTRASSYNEQFF.

The chain uses TRBV5-1 and TRBJ2-5, with TRBD1 matching 9 bases. The CDR3 has 14 amino acids. The germline V gene has CDR1 SGHRS and CDR2 YFSETQ. V dropped 0 bases and J dropped 5; count of bases not matched to a gene: 2. The chain's CDR3 is CASSLDRGLETQYF. CDR3 in DNA: TGCGCCAGCAGCTTGGACAGGGGGCTGGAGACCCAGTACTTC.

In its sample, this clonotype was seen once. The V call is TRBV15, the J call TRBJ2-3; D gene ambiguous. The CDR3 sequence is 13 residues long. The germline gives CDR1 LNHNV, CDR2 YYDKDF (reference sequence). V gave up 5 bases and J gave up 6 bases, with 12 bases separating them. The CDR3 DNA is TGTGCCACCAGCGGCTCTAGGGCGGATACGCAGTATTTT. Its protein product is CATSGSRADTQYF.

V is TRBV29-1 and J is TRBJ2-1; D might be TRBD1 (8 bases). With 3 bases removed from V and 4 bases from J, the gap between germline ends came to 16 bases. Germline values: CDR1 SQVTM, CDR2 ANQGSEA. The CDR3 extends over 15 amino acids. The CDR3 is CSVEGGTGPYNEQFF. CDR3 sequence (DNA): TGCAGCGTTGAGGGGGGGACAGGACCATACAATGAGCAGTTCTTC.

The rearrangement joins TRBV20-1 to TRBJ1-2, with TRBD1 as a possible D gene (5 bases). Trimming removed 5 bases at V and 4 bases at J, with 8 bases between. The CDR3 is 11 residues long. From germline, CDR1 is DFQATT and CDR2 SNEGSKA (reference sequence). CDR3 amino acids: CSAPQGYGYTF. The DNA for the CDR3 is TGCAGTGCTCCCCAGGGCTATGGCTACACCTTC.

The chain joins TRBV6-1 to TRBJ2-3; D is ambiguous. Trimming took 6 bases from V and 2 from J, leaving 21 bases between them. CDR1 is MNHNS and CDR2 is SASEGT in the germline V gene. The CDR3 extends over 17 amino acids. The CDR3 here is CASSETDAYVFTDTQYF. CDR3 bases: TGTGCCAGCAGCGAAACCGACGCGTACGTCTTCACAGATACGCAGTATTTT.

The V gene is TRBV18, the J gene TRBJ2-7; 7 nucleotides line up with TRBD1. Germline CDR1 and CDR2: KGHSH and LQKENI. Trimming cost V 2 bases and J 5 bases; bases outside gene matches: 9. This CDR3 is built from 15 residues. The CDR3 protein is CASSPDEGALDEQYF. The DNA for the CDR3 is TGTGCCAGCTCACCAGATGAGGGGGCTCTGGACGAGCAGTACTTC.

The chain employs TRBV12-3 or TRBV12-4 and TRBJ2-1, with 9 bases identical to TRBD2. V dropped 5 bases and J dropped 5; count of bases not matched to a gene: 13. The CDR3 loop spans 17 amino acids. DNA for the CDR3: TGTGCCAGCAGTCCCCCCATGGCGGGAGGGCAAGACAATGAGCAGTTCTTC. It yields the protein CASSPPMAGGQDNEQFF.

The V call is TRBV14, the J call TRBJ2-5; 12 positions agree with TRBD2. CDR1 and CDR2 (germline): SGHDN, FVKESK. V was clipped by 0 bases and J by 5 bases; unmatched bases: 7. This CDR3 has 17 residues. The CDR3 coding sequence is TGTGCCAGCAGCCAAGATTTCGGGCTAGCGGGAGGGGAGACCCAGTACTTC. This gives the protein CASSQDFGLAGGETQYF.

The chain carries TRBV13 and TRBJ2-7, with D tentatively TRBD1 (5 bases). Germline V gene sequence: CDR1 PRHDT, CDR2 FYEKMQ (reference sequence). Between the trimmed V and J ends, which lost 8 bases and 0 bases, there was a span of 26 bases. There are 18 residues in the CDR3. This CDR3 is CASSPVPGWEPNSYEQYF. CDR3 DNA sequence: TGTGCCAGCTCGCCGGTCCCAGGGTGGGAACCCAACTCCTACGAGCAGTACTTC. Full variable domain (rest looked up from reference TRBV13 and TRBJ2-7): AAGVIQSPRHLIKEKRETATLKCYPIPRHDTVYWYQQGPGQDPQFLISFYEKMQSDKGSIPDRFSAQQFSDYHSELNMSSLELGDSALYFCASSPVPGWEPNSYEQYFGPGTRLTVT.

The chain uses TRBV12-5 and TRBJ2-7, with D maybe TRBD2 (6 bases). CDR3 length: 15 residues. V lost 1 base and J lost 3, with 13 bases in between. Germline V gene data show CDR1 as LGHNT and CDR2 as FRNRAP. In nucleotides, the CDR3 is TGTGCTAGTGGTTTGGGACGGGAGTCGAACTACGAGCAGTACTTC. Encoded protein: CASGLGRESNYEQYF.

The chain employs TRBV20-1 and TRBJ2-7; 8 bases agree with TRBD1. There are 16 residues in the CDR3. Germline trimming cut 6 bases from V and 0 bases from J; bases unmatched to any gene: 13. The germline V gene has CDR1 DFQATT and CDR2 SNEGSKA (reference sequence). CDR3 sequence reads: CSAPGTGGSISYEQYF. CDR3 DNA sequence: TGCAGTGCCCCCGGGACAGGAGGGAGCATCTCCTACGAGCAGTACTTC.